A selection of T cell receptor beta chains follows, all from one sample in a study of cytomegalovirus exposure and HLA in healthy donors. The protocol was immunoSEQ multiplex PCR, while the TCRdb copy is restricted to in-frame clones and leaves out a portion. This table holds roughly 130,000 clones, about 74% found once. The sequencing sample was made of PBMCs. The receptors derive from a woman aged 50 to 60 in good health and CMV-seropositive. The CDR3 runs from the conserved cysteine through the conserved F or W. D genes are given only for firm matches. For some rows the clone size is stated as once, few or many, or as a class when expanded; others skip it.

TGCGCCAGCAGCCAAGAGTGGGCCTTCGGGGGTGAAAAACTGTTTTTT	CASSQEWAFGGEKLFF	.	TRBV4-3	TRBJ1-4	once
TGTGCCAGCAGCTTCTACAGGGGCTCCTACGAGCAGTACTTC	CASSFYRGSYEQYF	TRBD1	TRBV11-3	TRBJ2-7	few
TGTGCCAGCAGCCGCCCGGGAAAGGCGGTGAGTGAAAAACTGTTTTTT	CASSRPGKAVSEKLFF	.	TRBV5-6	TRBJ1-4	.
TGTGCCATCAGTGAATGGGACAATAAGATGAACACTGAAGCTTTCTTT	CAISEWDNKMNTEAFF	.	TRBV10-3	TRBJ1-1	once
TGTGCCAGCAGATGGACAGGGAGTCAGCCCCAGCATTTT	CASRWTGSQPQHF	TRBD1	TRBV2	TRBJ1-5	.
TGCAGCGTCAAAGCCCTTTCCGAGTGGAGAAATCAAGAGACCCAGTACTTC	CSVKALSEWRNQETQYF	.	TRBV29-1	TRBJ2-5	.
TGTGCCAGCAGTGAATACGAGGGGGCCCTTGAAAAACTGTTTTTT	CASSEYEGALEKLFF	TRBD1	TRBV25-1	TRBJ1-4	.
TGTGCCAGCAGCACCCCAGGGGGCGAGCAGTACTTC	CASSTPGGEQYF	TRBD1	TRBV27	TRBJ2-7	few
TGTGCCAGCAGCCCCAGTACCCGGACAGGGGGCGCCGTCTATGGCTACACCTTC	CASSPSTRTGGAVYGYTF	TRBD1	TRBV7-4	TRBJ1-2	.
TGTGCCAGGGACAGGGGGGGAGAGACCCAGTACTTC	CARDRGGETQYF	TRBD1	TRBV2	TRBJ2-5	.
TGTGCCAGCTCACCAGAGGACTATGGCTACCCCTTC	CASSPEDYGYPF	.	TRBV18	TRBJ1-2	.
TGCGCCAGCAGCTTCGAGTGGGCAGCACACCGGTACTTC	CASSFEWAAHRYF	.	TRBV5-1	TRBJ2-4	.
TGTGCCAGTGGGCTGTTTGGCCTCTACAATGAGCAGTTCTTC	CASGLFGLYNEQFF	.	TRBV7-2	TRBJ2-1	.
TGCGCCAGCAGTTTGGAGGACAGGGGCCTGATCTATGGCTACACCTTC	CASSLEDRGLIYGYTF	TRBD1	TRBV5-1	TRBJ1-2	.
TGTGCCAGCTCACCGACTAGCGGGGGGACACAAGAGACCCAGTACTTC	CASSPTSGGTQETQYF	TRBD2	TRBV18	TRBJ2-5	.
TGCGCCAGCAGCTTGGACAGAGCGGGGGGTTACCTAGGTACGCAGTATTTT	CASSLDRAGGYLGTQYF	TRBD2	TRBV5-1	TRBJ2-3	few
TGCGCCAGCAGCTTGGGCACTAGCTCCGCAGATACGCAGTATTTT	CASSLGTSSADTQYF	.	TRBV5-1	TRBJ2-3	.
TGTGCCAGCAGCGTTAGACAGGGGGGCACTGAAGCTTTCTTT	CASSVRQGGTEAFF	TRBD1	TRBV11-3	TRBJ1-1	.
TGTGCCAGCAGAATGAGGGACAACCTTAACTATGGCTACACCTTC	CASRMRDNLNYGYTF	.	TRBV5-6	TRBJ1-2	.
TGTGCCAGCAGCCTTGCGGGACCCAAGCCTGAAGCTTTCTTT	CASSLAGPKPEAFF	.	TRBV7-2	TRBJ1-1	.
TGTGCCAGCTCACGGGGACAGTACACTGAAGCTTTCTTT	CASSRGQYTEAFF	TRBD1	TRBV7-9	TRBJ1-1	.
TGTGCCAGCAGCTTTTCCAGCGGGGTATACAATGAGCAGTTCTTC	CASSFSSGVYNEQFF	TRBD2	TRBV13	TRBJ2-1	few
TGTGCCAGCAGCGTAACCGGTTCGTCGAACACCGGGGAGCTGTTTTTT	CASSVTGSSNTGELFF	.	TRBV9	TRBJ2-2	.
TGTGCCTGGATGCGGGACACAGATACGCAGTATTTT	CAWMRDTDTQYF	.	TRBV30	TRBJ2-3	.
TGTGCCAGCAGCCTGGACAGACGCTATGGCTACCCCTTC	CASSLDRRYGYPF	.	TRBV5-4	TRBJ1-2	.
TGTGCCAGCAGCTTGCTGGGGGGAGGACGCGCTGAAGCTTTCTTT	CASSLLGGGRAEAFF	.	TRBV5-6	TRBJ1-1	.
TGTGCCAGTAGCAGGGATGCTGGCTACGAGCAGTACTTC	CASSRDAGYEQYF	.	TRBV19	TRBJ2-7	.
TGTGCCAGCTCCCCGGAATGGCACTTCACAGCAACTAATGAAAAACTGTTTTTT	CASSPEWHFTATNEKLFF	.	TRBV18	TRBJ1-4	few
TGCGCCAGCCTTAGTGGTGGCGGGGCAGGGGAGACCCAGTACTTC	CASLSGGGAGETQYF	.	TRBV5-1	TRBJ2-5	.
TGTGCCAGTAGAACCGGGAGGAACACTGAAGCTTTCTTT	CASRTGRNTEAFF	.	TRBV19	TRBJ1-1	.
TGTGCCAGCAGTGAAACTGGGGCCAGGTCCTCTGAAAAACTGTTTTTT	CASSETGARSSEKLFF	.	TRBV2	TRBJ1-4	.
TGCGCCAGCAGCCAAGGACTAGCGGGGAACACCGGGGAGCTGTTTTTT	CASSQGLAGNTGELFF	TRBD2	TRBV4-1	TRBJ2-2	.
TGTGCCAGCAGTGTGACTGGGTGGGGAAACACCATATATTTT	CASSVTGWGNTIYF	.	TRBV6-5	TRBJ1-3	.
TGCGCCAGCAGCTTGGCCGTTCCGGGACTAGCGGGGGGGCGGCAAGAGACCCAGTACTTC	CASSLAVPGLAGGRQETQYF	TRBD2	TRBV5-1	TRBJ2-5	.
TGTGCCAGTAGTATCCTCGGACTAGCGGAAATCAATGAGCAGTTCTTC	CASSILGLAEINEQFF	TRBD2	TRBV19	TRBJ2-1	once
TGTGCCAGCACCAGTAGACAGGGACTTAATTCACCCCTCCACTTT	CASTSRQGLNSPLHF	TRBD1	TRBV7-2	TRBJ1-6	.
TGTGCCAGCAGTGAGGACAGGGTGACCACCGGGGAGCTGTTTTTT	CASSEDRVTTGELFF	TRBD1	TRBV6-1	TRBJ2-2	.
TGCGCCAGCAGCTTGGGGGGCCCAGGGCGGGGATTGTCAGATACGCAGTATTTT	CASSLGGPGRGLSDTQYF	.	TRBV5-1	TRBJ2-3	.
TGCGCCAGCAGCTTGACAGGGGATGAGCAGTTCTTC	CASSLTGDEQFF	TRBD1	TRBV5-1	TRBJ2-1	.